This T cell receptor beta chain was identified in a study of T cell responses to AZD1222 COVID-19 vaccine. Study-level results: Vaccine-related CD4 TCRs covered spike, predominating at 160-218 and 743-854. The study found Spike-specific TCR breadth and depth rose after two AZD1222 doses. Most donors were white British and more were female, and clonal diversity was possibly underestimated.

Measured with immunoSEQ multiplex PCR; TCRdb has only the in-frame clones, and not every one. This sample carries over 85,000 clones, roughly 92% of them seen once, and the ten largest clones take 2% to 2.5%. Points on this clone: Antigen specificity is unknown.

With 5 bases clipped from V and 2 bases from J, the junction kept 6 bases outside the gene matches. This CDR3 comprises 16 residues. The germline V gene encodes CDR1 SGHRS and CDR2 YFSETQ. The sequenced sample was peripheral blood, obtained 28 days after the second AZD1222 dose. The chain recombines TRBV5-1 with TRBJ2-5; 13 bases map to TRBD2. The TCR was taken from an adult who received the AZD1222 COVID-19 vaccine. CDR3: CASRRLTSGGQETQYF. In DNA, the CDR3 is TGCGCCAGCAGGCGCCTGACTAGCGGGGGGCAAGAGACCCAGTACTTC.